This T cell receptor (beta chain) came from a study of blood T cells in healthy people across ages (dated by TCRdb to about 2015). Regarding the complete study: Template switching captured roughly one uniquely barcoded TCR beta cDNA molecule per two T cells in model experiments. Using deep sequencing normalized with unique cDNA molecular identifiers, the study measured how TCR beta repertoire diversity changes with age. To avoid experimental bias, donors of different ages were spread randomly across the sequencing lanes. Donors were grouped into four age groups: young (average 16 years), middle-aged (about 40), aged (roughly 62) and long-lived (approximately 82). Using the same blood draw, the study looked at two additional independent replicas of 1 million unique cDNA reads for two donors, one aged 18 to 29 and the other aged 80 or older. Results and caveats for the whole study, not just this receptor: Total diversity estimates from one million sequenced T cells were considered lower bounds and underestimates. Bulk unsorted PBMC profiling prevented conclusive comparison of naive and antigen-experienced compartments. Observed TCR beta diversity per million T cells fell roughly linearly with age, and a significant reduction was already apparent by age about 36. There was a strong correlation between observed TCR beta diversity and the percentage of naive T cells measured by flow cytometry. Donor CMV infection status was unknown, potentially confounding age-related changes in expanded clonotypes. Compared with the aged group, the long-lived group had more naive CD4+ T cells, fewer expanded clones and increased TCR diversity, suggesting age selection.

Library construction relied on 5' RACE. Sequencing used an Illumina HiSeq 2500. A second 7 to 11 cycle PCR used a sample-barcoded 5' primer and a J-beta primer mix. Each TCR beta cDNA molecule received a unique molecular identifier from a template-switch 5' adaptor carrying 12 random nucleotides. Each sample yielded at least 3 million CDR3-containing paired-end reads. First-strand cDNA synthesis was performed from all RNA using the Mint cDNA synthesis kit, with priming by a TRBC-specific oligonucleotide. All cDNA was treated with uracil-DNA glycosylase and then went through a first 18-cycle PCR with the universal primers M1SS and BC2_uni_R. The authors' analysis ran thus. For normalization, 1 million high-quality reads, each with a distinct molecular identifier, were randomly selected from each sample. Reads with shared molecular identifiers were discarded instead of being binned into consensus sequences. MiTCR, run with a Q25 quality threshold and the strictest error-elimination algorithm, handled CDR3 identification, clonotype clustering and error correction. A nonparametric unseen species model with Euler transformation was used to estimate a lower bound on total TCR beta diversity. In TCRdb, the public reads were trimmed at Q25 with fastp and aligned with MiXCR, with productive beta chains retained. CDR3 protein duplicates are merged, each entry listing the most common genes and DNA. These V and J calls derive from TCRdb rather than the authors' analysis. Present in this sample are around 900,000 distinct CDR3 sequences, 29% of which were seen just once. The ten largest clones take up 15% to 20% of the sample.

Its CDR3 holds 15 amino acids, cysteine through phenylalanine. Of all the DNA, just the CDR3 is kept, 45 bases in frame from base 1. The CDR1 and CDR2 encoded by the germline V gene (reference sequence) are WNHNN and SYGVQD. Trimming at the junction amounts to 0 bases on V and 3 bases on J, and the germline ends lie 10 bases apart. The sample holds many counts of this clonotype. The clone's antigen remains unknown. No base quality values were provided; no much bigger clone lies one nucleotide off. The donors were around 39 Caucasian individuals from Russia, aged roughly 6 to 100 years, who were systemically healthy. Each donor gave around 9.8 milliliters of peripheral blood, collected into EDTA-treated Vacutainer tubes. Ficoll-Paque density-gradient centrifugation was used to isolate PBMCs, with at least 6.5 million obtained per sample. Trizol reagent was used to extract total RNA from the PBMCs, yielding at least 6 micrograms per sample. For every donor, an aliquot of PBMCs went through flow cytometry to measure the percentages of naive CD45RAhigh/CD27high T cells.

Sequenced: blood. The chain is encoded by TRBV10-1 joined to TRBJ2-3, with no reliable assignment of the D segment. This sequence was found in an elderly woman in good health. The DNA is TGCGCCAGCAGTGAGTCGCGACTCGCAACAGATACGCAGTATTTT. This encodes CASSESRLATDTQYF.